The table lists the clone carrying this T cell receptor (beta chain) with a count of one. The record originates from a study of cytomegalovirus exposure and HLA in healthy donors. The V gene lost 7 bases and the J gene lost 7 bases, with 16 bases spanning the gap. There are 13 residues in the CDR3. Germline-derived CDR1 and CDR2 are MNHNY and SVGAGI (reference sequence). 13 Jbeta primers and 60 Vbeta primers were used for the PCR. Measured with immunoSEQ multiplex PCR; TCRdb has only the in-frame clones, and not every one. The data show approximately 200,000 clones, with 74% seen just once and 3% to 3.5% held by the top ten.

The sequenced sample consisted of PBMCs. The clonotype comes from a woman in her 30s in good health and CMV-seropositive. The rearrangement joins TRBV6-6 to TRBJ1-2; possible D gene TRBD1, 5 bases. The CDR3 spells CASTRREGTGYTF. The CDR3 nucleotides read TGTGCCAGCACCCGACGGGAGGGGACTGGCTACACCTTC.